The rows below give T cell receptor beta chains drawn from one sample of a study of persistence of HIV-infected CD4 T cells. Antigens of these TCRs are unknown. Here immunoSEQ multiplex PCR was the method, and the copy in TCRdb shows in-frame clones only, minus some. The data show over 35,000 clones, approximately 90% seen once. The source material was CD4+ T cells sorted from PBMCs after approximately 19-hour stimulation, sampled from a patient who received antiretroviral therapy. The source of these receptors is an adult man with HIV who was CMV-seropositive. The CDR3 runs from the conserved cysteine through the conserved F or W. A D gene is named only where the DNA matches it firmly.

j_call,d_call,v_call,cdr3_aa
TRBJ1-5,-,TRBV10-3,CAISDPGSLNQPQHF
TRBJ1-1,TRBD1,TRBV28,CASSPRDRDAPEAFF
TRBJ2-1,-,TRBV18,CASSSGYNEQFF
TRBJ2-7,-,TRBV15,CATSDTIGVFYEQYF
TRBJ1-1,-,TRBV7-8,CASSLEGSKNTEAFF
TRBJ1-2,-,TRBV28,CASSPPGQPYGYTF
TRBJ1-2,-,TRBV18,CASSPPGGSYGYTF
TRBJ2-1,TRBD1,TRBV6-5,CASRRDRGSREQFF
TRBJ2-7,-,TRBV7-2,CASSLVRGPGYEQYF
TRBJ2-1,TRBD1,TRBV19,CASSPRTGGPSRTYNEQFF
TRBJ1-5,TRBD1,TRBV28,CASSPAGQGPHQPQHF
TRBJ1-6,-,TRBV18,CASSPGPNSPLHF
TRBJ1-6,-,TRBV7-9,CASSPRTSDSPLHF
TRBJ1-2,-,TRBV6-5,CASSTSGTVGYTF
TRBJ2-7,-,TRBV15,CATSRGVGPNEQYF
TRBJ2-7,-,TRBV28,CASIDSRTTSYEQYF
TRBJ1-1,-,TRBV3-1/TRBV3-2,CASSQPRQVGTEAFF
TRBJ2-1,-,TRBV7-9,CASSLKGGRDNEQFF
TRBJ2-5,TRBD1,TRBV2,CASTRDREETQYF
TRBJ2-5,-,TRBV2,CASTGLQETQYF
TRBJ2-3,-,TRBV3-1/TRBV3-2,CASSQVENTQYF
TRBJ2-7,-,TRBV5-4,CASSQMVARDEQYF
TRBJ1-2,-,TRBV10-3,CAISESPTANYGYTF
TRBJ2-7,-,TRBV24-1,CATSDSGQNNLGQYF
TRBJ2-7,TRBD1,TRBV5-1,CASSGGDETGAYEQHF
TRBJ1-2,-,TRBV2,CASSQDRINFNNYGYTF
TRBJ1-5,-,TRBV6-1,CASSETDGGNQPQHF
TRBJ2-2,TRBD2,TRBV5-1,CASLTSTNTGELFF
TRBJ2-5,-,TRBV5-1,CASSLTGGTQETQYF
TRBJ1-3,TRBD1,TRBV6-1,CASSAWTTGQRNTIYF
TRBJ2-6,-,TRBV19,CASSLRGAAGANVLTF
TRBJ1-5,TRBD1,TRBV6-2/TRBV6-3,CASSLPWDRGLQPQHF
TRBJ2-3,TRBD2,TRBV6-1,CASSDPRGAGARDTQYF
TRBJ2-3,-,TRBV29-1,CSARGAGTDTQYF
TRBJ1-2,-,TRBV11-3,CASRAAGPYGYTF
TRBJ1-2,-,TRBV7-2,CASSLGGNIGYTF
TRBJ2-1,TRBD2,TRBV7-2,CASSFSGGNYNEQFF
TRBJ2-7,-,TRBV19,CASSTQAGTPSYEQYF
TRBJ1-1,TRBD1,TRBV2,CASSSDRMNTEAFF
TRBJ2-2,TRBD1,TRBV7-7,CASSLDRGLSTGELFF
TRBJ1-6,TRBD1,TRBV6-4,CASSDLGQGRSPLHF
TRBJ1-2,-,TRBV7-8,CASSLAGHRNYGYTF
TRBJ2-3,TRBD2,TRBV3-1/TRBV3-2,CASSRTSGGNTDTQYF
TRBJ1-1,-,TRBV7-2,CASSLNGGGNTEAFF
TRBJ2-7,TRBD1,TRBV5-4,CASSLAGQGYEQYF
TRBJ1-2,TRBD1,TRBV2,CASTGTGSNYGYTF
TRBJ2-7,TRBD1,TRBV18,CASSPGDRDSYEQYF
TRBJ2-7,-,TRBV3-1/TRBV3-2,CASSIRDRRYEQYF
TRBJ2-7,TRBD1,TRBV29-1,CSVAIGTGAYEQYF